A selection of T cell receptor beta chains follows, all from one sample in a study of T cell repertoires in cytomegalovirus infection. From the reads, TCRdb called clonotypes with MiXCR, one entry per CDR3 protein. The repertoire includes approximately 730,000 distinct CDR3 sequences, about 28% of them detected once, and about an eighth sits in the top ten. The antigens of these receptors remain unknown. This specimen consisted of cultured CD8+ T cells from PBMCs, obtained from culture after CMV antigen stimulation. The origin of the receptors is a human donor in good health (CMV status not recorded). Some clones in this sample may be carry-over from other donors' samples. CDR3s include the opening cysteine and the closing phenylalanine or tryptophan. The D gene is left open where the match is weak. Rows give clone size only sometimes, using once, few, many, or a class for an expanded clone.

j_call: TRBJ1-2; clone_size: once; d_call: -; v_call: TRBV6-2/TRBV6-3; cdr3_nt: TGTGCCAGCAGCCAGGGACCGACGTCCTATGGCTACACCTTC; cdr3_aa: CASSQGPTSYGYTF
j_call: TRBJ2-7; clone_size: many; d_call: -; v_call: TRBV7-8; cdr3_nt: TGTGCCAGCAGCCCGCGGCCGGGGGACCTGGGGGAGCAGTACTTC; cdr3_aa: CASSPRPGDLGEQYF
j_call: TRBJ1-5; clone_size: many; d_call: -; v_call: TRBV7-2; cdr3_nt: TGTGCCAGCAGCTTATTACAGAGTAAAAAACAGCCCCAGCATTTT; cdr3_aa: CASSLLQSKKQPQHF
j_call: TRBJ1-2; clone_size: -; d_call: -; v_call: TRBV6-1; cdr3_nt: TGTGCCAGCAGTGAAGCGGTGAGAGGCGGCTACACCTTC; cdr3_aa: CASSEAVRGGYTF
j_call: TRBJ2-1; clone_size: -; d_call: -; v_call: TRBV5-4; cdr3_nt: TGTGCCAGCAGCTCCATTAGTTACGAGCAGTTCTTC; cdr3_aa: CASSSISYEQFF
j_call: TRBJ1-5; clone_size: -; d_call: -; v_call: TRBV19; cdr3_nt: TGTGCCAGTAGTAGAGGCCACTTCAATCAGCCCCAGCATTTT; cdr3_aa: CASSRGHFNQPQHF
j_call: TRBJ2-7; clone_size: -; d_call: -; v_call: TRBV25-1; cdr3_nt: TGTGCCAGCAGTCCCCTCCTGGGCCCTCACGAGCAGTACTTC; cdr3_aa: CASSPLLGPHEQYF
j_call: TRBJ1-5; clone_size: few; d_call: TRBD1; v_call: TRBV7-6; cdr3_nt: TGTGCCAGCGGAACCGGGACAGCCCGGTATCAGCCCCAGCATTTT; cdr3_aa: CASGTGTARYQPQHF
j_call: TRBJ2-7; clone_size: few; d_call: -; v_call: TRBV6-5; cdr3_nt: TGTGCCAGCAGTTACGCGGGACCTACCCTAGAGCAGTACTTC; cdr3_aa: CASSYAGPTLEQYF
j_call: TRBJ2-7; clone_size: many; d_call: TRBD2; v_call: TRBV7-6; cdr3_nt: TGTGCCAGCAGCTTGGGAGGGGCCTCCTACGAGCAGTACTTC; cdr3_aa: CASSLGGASYEQYF
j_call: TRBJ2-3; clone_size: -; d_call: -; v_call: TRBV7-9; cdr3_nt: TGTGCCAGCAGGGAGGGACTCTCTAGCACAGATACGCAGTATTTT; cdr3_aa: CASREGLSSTDTQYF
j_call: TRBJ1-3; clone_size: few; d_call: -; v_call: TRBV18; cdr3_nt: TGTGCCAGCTCACCGCCGGAGCTCGCCTACGGAAACACCATATATTTT; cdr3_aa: CASSPPELAYGNTIYF
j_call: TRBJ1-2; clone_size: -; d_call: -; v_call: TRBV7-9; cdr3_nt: TGTGCCAGCAGCCTGCAGGTTACGAGGGGCTACACCTTC; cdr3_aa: CASSLQVTRGYTF
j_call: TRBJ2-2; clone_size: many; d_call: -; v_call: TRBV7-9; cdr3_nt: TGTGCCAGCAGCCCCGTTGACGGGAACACCGGGGAGCTGTTTTTT; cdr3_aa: CASSPVDGNTGELFF
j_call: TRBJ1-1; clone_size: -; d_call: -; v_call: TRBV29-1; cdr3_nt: TGCAGCGTTGAACCAAAAGTGGGCACTGAAGCTTTCTTT; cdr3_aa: CSVEPKVGTEAFF
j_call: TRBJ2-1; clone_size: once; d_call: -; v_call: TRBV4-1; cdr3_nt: TGCGCCAGCAGCCCCCAGGCGAGCAACCATGAGCAGTTCTTC; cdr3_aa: CASSPQASNHEQFF
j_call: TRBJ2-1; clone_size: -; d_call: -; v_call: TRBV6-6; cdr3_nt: TGTGCCAGCATTCAGGGACCTGAGCAGTTCTTC; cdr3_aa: CASIQGPEQFF
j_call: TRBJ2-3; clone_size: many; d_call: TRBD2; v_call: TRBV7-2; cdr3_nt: TGTGCCAGCAGCTTGGTACTAGCGGGGGGCCCTAGACGTATAACAGATACGCAGTATTTT; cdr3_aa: CASSLVLAGGPRRITDTQYF
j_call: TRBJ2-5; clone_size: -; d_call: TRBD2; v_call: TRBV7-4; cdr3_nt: TGTGCCAGCAGCTTAGATTCCAGGCGGGGGGTCCAAGAGACCCAGTACTTC; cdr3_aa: CASSLDSRRGVQETQYF
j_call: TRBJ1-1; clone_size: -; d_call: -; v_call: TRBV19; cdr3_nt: TGTGCCAGTAGTCACGGGACGGTCCATGAAGCTTTCTTT; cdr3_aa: CASSHGTVHEAFF
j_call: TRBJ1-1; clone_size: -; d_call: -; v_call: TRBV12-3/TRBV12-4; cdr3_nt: TGTGCCAGCAGTTCCCGTCCCATTTTACACACTGAAGCTTTCTTT; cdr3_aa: CASSSRPILHTEAFF
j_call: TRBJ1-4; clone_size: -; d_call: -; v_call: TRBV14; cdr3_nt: TGTGCCAGCAGCCAAGATTTGGGCAGCGAAAAACTGTTTTTT; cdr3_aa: CASSQDLGSEKLFF
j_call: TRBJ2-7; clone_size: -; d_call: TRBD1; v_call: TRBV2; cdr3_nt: TGTGCCAGCAGTAAACTTCCCGGGACAGGTTCCTACGAGCAGTACTTC; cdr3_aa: CASSKLPGTGSYEQYF
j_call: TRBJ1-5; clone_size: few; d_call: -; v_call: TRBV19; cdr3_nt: TGTGCCAGTAGGTGGGAAGGGCAGCCCCAGCATTTT; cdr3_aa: CASRWEGQPQHF
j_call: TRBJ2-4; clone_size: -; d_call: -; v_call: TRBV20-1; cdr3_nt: TGCAGTGCTAGAGATCTTCCCTGGGAACGCGGGTACTTC; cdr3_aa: CSARDLPWERGYF
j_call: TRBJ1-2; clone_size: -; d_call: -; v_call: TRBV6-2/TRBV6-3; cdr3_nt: TGTGCCAGCAGTTACCCCGCCGGCAGTTTCTATGGCTACACCTTC; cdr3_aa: CASSYPAGSFYGYTF
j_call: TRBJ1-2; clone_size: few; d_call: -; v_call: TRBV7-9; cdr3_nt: TGTGCCAGCAGCCTCGGTCCAGGAGGAGTATATGGCTACACCTTC; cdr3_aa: CASSLGPGGVYGYTF
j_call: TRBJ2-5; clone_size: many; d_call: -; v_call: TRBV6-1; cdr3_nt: TGTGCCAGTCAGATTGGAGGGTGGGGAGAGACCCAGTACTTC; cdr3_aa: CASQIGGWGETQYF
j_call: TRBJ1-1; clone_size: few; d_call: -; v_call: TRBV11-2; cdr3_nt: TGTGCCAGCAGTGACGGCGGGATGAACACTGAAGCTTTCTTT; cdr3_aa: CASSDGGMNTEAFF
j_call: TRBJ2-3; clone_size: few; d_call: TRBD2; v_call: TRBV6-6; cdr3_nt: TGTGCCAGCAGCCCCAGGGTAGCGGGGGGGTTTTATAGCACAGATACGCAGTATTTT; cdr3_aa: CASSPRVAGGFYSTDTQYF
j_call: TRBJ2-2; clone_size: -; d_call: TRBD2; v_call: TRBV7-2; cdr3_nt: TGTGCCAGCAGCATCACCGGGACTAGCGGGGGGAACACCGGGGAGCTGTTTTTT; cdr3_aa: CASSITGTSGGNTGELFF
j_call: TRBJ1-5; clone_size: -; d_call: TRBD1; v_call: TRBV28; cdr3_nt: TGTTCCAGCAGTTTCCGGGGACAGGGGTTTAATCAGCCCCAGCATTTT; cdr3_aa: CSSSFRGQGFNQPQHF
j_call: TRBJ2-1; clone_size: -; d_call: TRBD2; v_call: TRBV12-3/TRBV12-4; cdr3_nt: TGTGCCAGTTGGGGGGGTCCTGCGTACAATGAGCAGTTCTTC; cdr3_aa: CASWGGPAYNEQFF
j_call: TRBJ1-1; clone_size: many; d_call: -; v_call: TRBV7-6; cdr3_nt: TGTGCCAGCAGCGTGGACCTGAACACTGAAGCTTTCTTT; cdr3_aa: CASSVDLNTEAFF
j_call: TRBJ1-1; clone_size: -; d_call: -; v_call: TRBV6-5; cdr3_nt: TGTGCCAGCAGTTACTCGTGGAGTCCGAACACTGAAGCTTTCTTT; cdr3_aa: CASSYSWSPNTEAFF
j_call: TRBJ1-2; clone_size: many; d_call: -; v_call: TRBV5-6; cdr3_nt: TGTGCCAGCAGCGGGGTGGAAAGGATCAACTATGGCTACACCTTC; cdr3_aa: CASSGVERINYGYTF
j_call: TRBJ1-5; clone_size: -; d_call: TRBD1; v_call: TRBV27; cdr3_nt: TGTGCCAGCAGCTGGACAGGGGCAACCGGTCAGCCCCAGCATTTT; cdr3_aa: CASSWTGATGQPQHF
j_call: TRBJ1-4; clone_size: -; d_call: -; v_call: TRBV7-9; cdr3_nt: TGTGCCAGCGTCGGACTGGAGACTAATGAAAAACTGTTTTTT; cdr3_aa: CASVGLETNEKLFF
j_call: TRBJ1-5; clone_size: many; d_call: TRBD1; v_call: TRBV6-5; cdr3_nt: TGTGCCAGCAGCCCCGGGACAGGGGGTTATCAGCCCCAGCATTTT; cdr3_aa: CASSPGTGGYQPQHF
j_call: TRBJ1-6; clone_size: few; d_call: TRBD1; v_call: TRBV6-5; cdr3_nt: TGTGCCAGCAGCATCGGACAGGGATTCCGTTCACCCCTCCACTTT; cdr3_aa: CASSIGQGFRSPLHF
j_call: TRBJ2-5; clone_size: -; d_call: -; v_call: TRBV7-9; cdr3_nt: TGTGCCAGCAGCTATGGGCAGGGACGGACAAGCCAAGAGACCCAGTACTTC; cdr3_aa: CASSYGQGRTSQETQYF
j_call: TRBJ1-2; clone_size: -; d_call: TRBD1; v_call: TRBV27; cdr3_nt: TGTGCCAGCAGTTTAACAGGGGCCGGCTATGGCTACACCTTC; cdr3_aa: CASSLTGAGYGYTF